Listed below are T cell receptor beta chains from one sample, sequenced in a study of beta chain features in type 1 diabetes. Using immunoSEQ multiplex PCR, the repertoire was profiled, and TCRdb retains in-frame clones only, with some absent. This sample has about 360,000 clones; over 9.5% occur once, and the top ten carry 0.015% to 0.02%. Material: naive CD4+ T cells from blood. Source of these receptors: a young man in good health. Each CDR3 is given with its conserved first and last residue. A D gene is named only where the DNA matches it firmly. Some rows mark clone size as missing; the rest say once, few, many or name a class of expanded clone.

v_gene	d_gene	j_gene	abundance	CDR3aa	CDR3nt
TRBV14	TRBD2	TRBJ2-5	NA	CASSLGLAGTETQYF	TGTGCCAGCAGCCTGGGACTAGCGGGGACAGAGACCCAGTACTTC
TRBV6-5	NA	TRBJ1-1	NA	CASSNGQLNTEAFF	TGTGCCAGCAGCAACGGACAGTTGAACACTGAAGCTTTCTTT
TRBV5-4	TRBD2	TRBJ2-3	few	CASSLGTGTNTDTQYF	TGTGCCAGCAGCTTGGGGACCGGGACTAACACAGATACGCAGTATTTT
TRBV7-2	TRBD2	TRBJ2-1	few	CASSPTSGRYNEQFF	TGTGCCAGCAGCCCTACTAGCGGGAGGTACAATGAGCAGTTCTTC
TRBV6-5	NA	TRBJ2-1	NA	CASSSPVRGTEQFF	TGTGCCAGCAGTTCCCCAGTCCGGGGTACTGAGCAGTTCTTC
TRBV7-2	NA	TRBJ2-3	few	CASSPGLSTDTQYF	TGTGCCAGCAGCCCCGGACTTAGCACAGATACGCAGTATTTT
TRBV5-1	NA	TRBJ1-2	NA	CASSPAQGPNGYTF	TGCGCCAGCAGCCCTGCGCAGGGTCCCAATGGCTACACCTTC
TRBV5-1	TRBD1	TRBJ1-1	few	CASSPRQGNTEAFF	TGCGCCAGCAGCCCTAGACAGGGAAACACTGAAGCTTTCTTT
TRBV30	TRBD1	TRBJ1-5	NA	CAWTQGGSNQPQHF	TGTGCCTGGACACAGGGGGGTAGCAATCAGCCCCAGCATTTT
TRBV18	NA	TRBJ1-5	NA	CASSPTQRGPQHF	TGTGCCAGCTCACCAACACAAAGGGGGCCCCAGCATTTT
TRBV7-3	NA	TRBJ2-5	few	CASSQGYQETQYF	TGTGCCAGCAGCCAGGGGTACCAAGAGACCCAGTACTTC
TRBV7-2	NA	TRBJ1-2	few	CASSLAGAHHGYTF	TGTGCCAGCAGCTTAGCGGGAGCCCATCATGGCTACACCTTC
TRBV18	TRBD1	TRBJ2-5	NA	CASSPGTGAAETQYF	TGTGCCAGCTCACCAGGGACAGGGGCAGCAGAGACCCAGTACTTC
TRBV4-1	TRBD2	TRBJ2-2	NA	CASSQVGLAGDTGELFF	TGCGCCAGCAGCCAAGTCGGACTAGCGGGAGACACCGGGGAGCTGTTTTTT
TRBV29-1	NA	TRBJ2-5	NA	CSVEELQGGLQETQYF	TGCAGCGTTGAAGAATTGCAGGGTGGTTTGCAAGAGACCCAGTACTTC
TRBV5-4	NA	TRBJ2-5	few	CASSSSGVQETQYF	TGTGCCAGCAGCTCGAGCGGAGTTCAAGAGACCCAGTACTTC
TRBV9	NA	TRBJ1-4	few	CASSVAGGEKLFF	TGTGCCAGCAGCGTAGCGGGTGGGGAAAAACTGTTTTTT
TRBV9	NA	TRBJ1-1	few	CASSVGRMNTEAFF	TGTGCCAGCAGCGTAGGGAGGATGAACACTGAAGCTTTCTTT
TRBV25-1	TRBD1	TRBJ1-1	NA	CASSATGVVTEAFF	TGTGCCAGCAGCGCAACAGGGGTGGTCACTGAAGCTTTCTTT
TRBV11-2	NA	TRBJ2-7	few	CASSLVFSGTYEQYF	TGTGCCAGCAGCTTAGTCTTCAGCGGAACCTACGAGCAGTACTTC
TRBV5-4	TRBD2	TRBJ2-7	few	CASSLLAGAYEQYF	TGTGCCAGCAGCTTGCTAGCGGGAGCCTACGAGCAGTACTTC
TRBV2	TRBD1	TRBJ1-5	NA	CASSDSVSSGTGRQPQHF	TGTGCCAGCAGTGACTCAGTCAGCTCCGGGACAGGGCGCCAGCCCCAGCATTTT
TRBV6-6	TRBD1	TRBJ1-1	few	CASRKTGGTAEAFF	TGTGCCAGCAGGAAGACAGGGGGGACGGCTGAAGCTTTCTTT
TRBV9	NA	TRBJ2-5	NA	CASSVAQETQYF	TGTGCCAGCAGCGTGGCCCAAGAGACCCAGTACTTC
TRBV28	NA	TRBJ1-4	few	CASITSGAGEKLFF	TGTGCCAGCATCACTTCGGGAGCGGGGGAAAAACTGTTTTTT
TRBV7-9	TRBD2	TRBJ2-1	NA	CASSLGTSGRRYHNEQFF	TGTGCCAGCAGCTTAGGAACTAGCGGGAGGCGATATCACAATGAGCAGTTCTTC
TRBV28	NA	TRBJ2-1	NA	CASSFPSHEQFF	TGTGCCAGCAGTTTCCCTAGTCATGAGCAGTTCTTC
TRBV6-5	NA	TRBJ2-1	NA	CASSTPGTNEQFF	TGTGCCAGCAGTACGCCAGGGACAAATGAGCAGTTCTTC
TRBV27	NA	TRBJ2-1	few	CASRLAVVGGYNEQFF	TGTGCCAGCAGGCTTGCGGTTGTAGGAGGGTACAATGAGCAGTTCTTC
TRBV5-4	NA	TRBJ2-5	NA	CASSLGGGAGETQYF	TGTGCCAGCAGCTTGGGGGGGGGCGCGGGAGAGACCCAGTACTTC
TRBV7-3	NA	TRBJ2-2	NA	CASSFRTGELFF	TGTGCCAGCAGCTTCAGGACCGGGGAGCTGTTTTTT
TRBV7-2	NA	TRBJ2-6	NA	CASSSTAAGANVLTF	TGTGCCAGCAGCTCAACAGCGGCCGGGGCCAACGTCCTGACTTTC
TRBV5-5	NA	TRBJ2-6	NA	CASSPPRGNGANVLTF	TGTGCCAGCAGCCCCCCCCGGGGGAACGGGGCCAACGTCCTGACTTTC
TRBV5-1	NA	TRBJ2-2	NA	CASSFLRALGAGELFF	TGCGCCAGCAGCTTCCTACGGGCCCTCGGGGCCGGGGAGCTGTTTTTT
TRBV18	TRBD2	TRBJ2-1	NA	CASSRRSGGSSYNEQFF	TGTGCCAGCTCTCGCCGTAGCGGGGGGTCCTCCTACAATGAGCAGTTCTTC
TRBV18	NA	TRBJ1-1	NA	CASSSGHGSTEAFF	TGTGCCAGCTCATCAGGGCACGGGAGCACTGAAGCTTTCTTT
TRBV19	NA	TRBJ2-7	NA	CASSTTGGLSGEQYF	TGTGCCAGTAGTACGACAGGAGGCCTCAGTGGCGAGCAGTACTTC
TRBV6-1	NA	TRBJ2-3	few	CASIQTSTDTQYF	TGTGCCAGCATACAAACAAGCACAGATACGCAGTATTTT
TRBV19	NA	TRBJ2-1	few	CASSIAPGGYEQFF	TGTGCCAGTAGTATCGCCCCCGGCGGGTATGAGCAGTTCTTC